This TCR beta chain was captured by sequencing in a study of control samples from healthy donors and cancer patients. Trimming shortened V by 5 bases and J by 0 bases, and 14 bases separated the two germline ends. This CDR3 has 15 amino acids. Germline V CDR1 and CDR2: SEHNR, FQNEAQ (reference sequence). Repertoires were generated with immunoSEQ multiplex PCR, while TCRdb's copy carries only in-frame clones and drops some. The sample yields about 170,000 clones, 80% to 95% seen once. The gene calls are TRBV7-9 and TRBJ2-7; D may be TRBD2 (6 bases). Input material: blood. The receptor was isolated from a woman in her fifties or sixties in good health. The DNA for the CDR3 is TGTGCCAGCAGCGTTTTTTGGGGAGGCTCCTACGAGCAGTACTTC. This encodes CASSVFWGGSYEQYF.